Following are 26 T cell receptor beta chains from one sample sequenced in a study of beta chain features in type 1 diabetes. Study outcomes and limitations: TCRB CDR3s from Type 1 diabetes patients were moderately but significantly shorter in all four CD4+ subsets.

Sequencing targeted expressed TCRB transcripts, as all isolated RNA had been reverse transcribed. The assay was immunoSEQ multiplex PCR, and TCRdb's table has in-frame clones only and misses some. The data contain tens of thousands of clones, roughly half of them singletons. For these receptors, no antigen is known. The sequenced material came from central memory CD4+ T cells from blood. Source of these receptors: a man aged 30-40 years with type 1 diabetes.

Only a few counts were recorded for this clone. This chain joins TRBV10-3 and TRBJ2-7; D is perhaps TRBD2 (5 bases). CDR1 is ENHRY and CDR2 is SYGVKD in the germline V gene. CDR3 size: 15 residues. Trimming took 8 bases from V and 2 from J, leaving 19 bases between them. CDR3 DNA: TGTGCCATCCAAAACCCCCTGAGCGGCCCCTACGAGCAGTACTTC. Its protein product is CAIQNPLSGPYEQYF.

V and J are TRBV19 and TRBJ1-6; TRBD1 might be the D (5 bases). The CDR3 is 15 amino acids. CDR1 LNHDA and CDR2 SQIVND come from the germline V gene (reference sequence). V was clipped by 7 bases and J by 0 bases, with 10 bases between them. Written as DNA, the CDR3 is TGTGCCAGTAACGTAGGGGCCTCCTATAATTCACCCCTCCACTTT. It yields the protein CASNVGASYNSPLHF.

The rearrangement uses TRBV30 and TRBJ1-4; D remains unclear. Germline V CDR1 and CDR2: GTSNPN, SVGIG (reference sequence). This CDR3 is built from 13 residues. The germline V and J ends were trimmed by 4 bases and 6 bases, with 12 bases remaining between them. The CDR3 spells CAWNGRRDEKLFF. For the CDR3, the DNA is TGTGCCTGGAATGGGAGACGGGATGAAAAACTGTTTTTT.

The gene calls are TRBV7-9 and TRBJ1-1; D not certain. Trimming pared 2 bases from V and 1 base from J, leaving 8 bases between. The CDR3 length is 14 residues. Germline V gene sequence: CDR1 SEHNR, CDR2 FQNEAQ (reference sequence). The DNA for the CDR3 is TGTGCCAGCAGCTTAAGGGAGGGGAACACTGAAGCTTTCTTT. Translating it yields CASSLREGNTEAFF.

The table lists this clone with a count of one. V gene TRBV21-1 combines with J gene TRBJ2-2; the D call TRBD2 from the table was never checked on the DNA. TRBV21-1 is designated a pseudogene. The CDR3 totals 18 residues. In DNA form, the CDR3 reads TGTGCCAGCAGCAACCCCGGGACTAGCGGGACGAACACCGGGGAGCTGTTTTTT. This codes for CASSNPGTSGTNTGELFF.

V gene TRBV11-3 combines with J gene TRBJ2-7; 7 bases fit TRBD2. The J segment lost 3 bases and the V segment lost 2 bases, leaving 4 bases of the junction unmatched. Per the germline V gene, CDR1 is SGHNT and CDR2 is YENEEA. The CDR3 loop spans 14 amino acids. The CDR3 DNA sequence: TGTGCCAGCAGCTTACGGGCTAGCGGCTACGAGCAGTACTTC. Translated, it gives CASSLRASGYEQYF.

This clone was seen only once. The chain combines TRBV5-1 with TRBJ1-1; 7 nucleotides match TRBD1. The germline CDR1 and CDR2 sequences are SGHRS and YFSETQ. The CDR3 consists of 16 residues. Trimming at V came to 0 bases and at J to 2 bases, leaving 7 bases not matched to a gene. In DNA form, the CDR3 reads TGCGCCAGCAGCTTGGACGAACAGGGGTCAAACACTGAAGCTTTCTTT. Its protein is CASSLDEQGSNTEAFF.

This chain joins TRBV4-2 and TRBJ2-5; 10 nucleotides agree with TRBD2. Germline CDR1 is LGHNA and CDR2 is YNFKEQ. The CDR3 extends over 19 amino acids. V trimming: 0 bases; J trimming: 1 base; junction bases outside the gene matches: 11. CDR3 in DNA: TGTGCCAGCAGCCAAGAACGGGCTAGCGGGAGCCTCATCCAAGAGACCCAGTACTTC. This translates into CASSQERASGSLIQETQYF.

With respect to this clone: An end of the junction differs from the germline gene, which may be a read error. The genes are TRBV7-2 and TRBJ2-2, with D tentatively TRBD1 (6 bases). The CDR3 consists of 16 residues. CDR1 and CDR2 (germline): SGHTA, FQGNSA. CDR3 coding DNA: TGTGCCAGCAGCTTAGTGGGGACACAGAACGCCGGGGAGCTGTTTTTT. Its translation: CASSLVGTQNAGELFF.

This clone was seen more than once but under ten times. Other DNA sequences from this sample encode an identical CDR3 as well. The chain uses TRBV6-1 and TRBJ1-1, with 8 bases that match TRBD1. CDR1 is MNHNS and CDR2 is SASEGT in the germline V gene. CDR3 length: 13 amino acids. The trim removed 6 bases at V and 4 bases at J, leaving 4 bases unmatched. The CDR3 loop is CASSRQGRTEAFF. The CDR3 nucleotides are TGTGCCAGCAGCAGACAGGGGCGCACTGAAGCTTTCTTT.

The chain carries TRBV30 and TRBJ1-1; TRBD1 aligns across 7 bases. Germline CDR1 and CDR2: GTSNPN and SVGIG (reference sequence). The J segment lost 7 bases and the V segment lost 3 bases, leaving 2 bases of the junction unmatched. CDR3 length equals 11 residues. This CDR3 is CAWRGQSEAFF. The CDR3 DNA reads as TGTGCCTGGAGGGGACAGAGTGAAGCTTTCTTT. Complete variable domain (other parts from reference TRBV30 and TRBJ1-1): SQTIHQWPATLVQPVGSPLSLECTVEGTSNPNLYWYRQAAGRGLQLLFYSVGIGQISSEVPQNLSASRPQDRQFILSSKKLLLSDSGFYLCAWRGQSEAFFGQGTRLTVV.

The chain carries TRBV5-1 and TRBJ2-3; TRBD2 matches 7 bases. Germline V gene data show CDR1 as SGHRS and CDR2 as YFSETQ. The CDR3 length is 14 residues. The V gene end was trimmed by 3 bases and the J gene end by 3 bases; junction bases not matched to a gene: 4. Here the CDR3 DNA reads TGCGCCAGCAGCTCATTGGGACTAACAGATACGCAGTATTTT. It is translated as CASSSLGLTDTQYF. The whole variable domain, remainder taken from reference TRBV5-1 and TRBJ2-3, is KAGVTQTPRYLIKTRGQQVTLSCSPISGHRSVSWYQQTPGQGLQFLFEYFSETQRNKGNFPGRFSGRQFSNSRSEMNVSTLELGDSALYLCASSSLGLTDTQYFGPGTRLTVL.

This chain links TRBV5-1 with TRBJ2-3, with 9 nucleotides matching TRBD2. CDR1 SGHRS and CDR2 YFSETQ come from the germline V gene. This CDR3 is 17 amino acids long. Trimming took 0 bases from V and 0 from J; bases not matched to a gene: 5. DNA of the CDR3: TGCGCCAGCAGCTTGGGCACTAGCGGGTCTAGCACAGATACGCAGTATTTT. Translation gives CASSLGTSGSSTDTQYF.

The gene calls are TRBV6-1 and TRBJ2-5; 7 bases map to TRBD1. The ends lost 6 bases at V and 5 bases at J; junction bases unmatched: 12. Per germline, CDR1 MNHNS and CDR2 SASEGT. The CDR3 extends over 15 amino acids. CDR3 loop: CASRDWKGGSETQYF. CDR3 coding DNA: TGTGCCAGCAGGGACTGGAAAGGGGGCAGCGAGACCCAGTACTTC.

This chain joins TRBV6-1 and TRBJ2-1; 7 nucleotides align to TRBD2. The CDR3 is made up of 14 amino acids. From germline, CDR1 is MNHNS and CDR2 SASEGT. The V gene end was trimmed by 5 bases and the J gene end by 6 bases; junction bases not matched to a gene: 7. The CDR3 loop is CASSWFRGSNEQFF. In DNA form, the CDR3 reads TGTGCCAGCAGTTGGTTCCGCGGGAGCAATGAGCAGTTCTTC.

This clone was detected only a few times. J is TRBJ2-3 and V is TRBV14, with D hard to call. This CDR3 comprises 14 residues. V was trimmed by 4 bases and J by 5 bases, leaving 13 bases between them. The germline V gene has CDR1 SGHDN and CDR2 FVKESK. CDR3 in DNA: TGTGCCAGCAGCCTACTCTTGACACAAGATACGCAGTATTTT. Translated, it gives CASSLLLTQDTQYF.

This clone appeared a few times. The V and J genes are TRBV5-1 and TRBJ2-3, with D perhaps matching TRBD1 (5 bases). Trimming stripped 1 base from V and 1 base from J, with 10 bases between. Per the germline V gene, CDR1 is SGHRS and CDR2 is YFSETQ. This CDR3 has 15 amino acids. The DNA of the CDR3 is TGCGCCAGCAGCTTGATGGGGCGAGGCACAGATACGCAGTATTTT. This gives the protein CASSLMGRGTDTQYF.

V gene TRBV7-9 combines with J gene TRBJ2-1; TRBD2 matches 9 bases. Unmatched junction bases numbered 11, after V lost 8 bases and J lost 3 bases. CDR3 length: 16 residues. Germline values: CDR1 SEHNR, CDR2 FQNEAQ (reference sequence). The CDR3 sequence: CASRGGGRGFYNEQFF. The CDR3 nucleotides are TGTGCCAGCCGGGGGGGCGGGAGGGGATTCTACAATGAGCAGTTCTTC.

This clone was seen a few times. V gene TRBV7-2 combines with J gene TRBJ1-5, with 11 bases identical to TRBD1. Germline trimming cut 5 bases from V and 6 bases from J; bases unmatched to any gene: 6. From germline, CDR1 is SGHTA and CDR2 FQGNSA. The CDR3 loop spans 15 amino acids. In nucleotides, the CDR3 is TGTGCCAGCAGCCCCGGGACAGGGGGAGGTCAGCCCCAGCATTTT. Amino acids: CASSPGTGGGQPQHF.

V and J are TRBV7-2 and TRBJ1-4, with 7 bases identical to TRBD1. J gave up 0 bases and V 5 bases, and 3 bases lay outside the gene matches. This CDR3 has 15 residues. The germline CDR1 and CDR2 sequences are SGHTA and FQGNSA. The CDR3 loop is CASSPGTATNEKLFF. In DNA, the CDR3 is TGTGCCAGCAGCCCCGGGACAGCAACTAATGAAAAACTGTTTTTT. The complete variable domain, with remaining parts taken from reference TRBV7-2 and TRBJ1-4, reads GAGVSQSPSNKVTEKGKDVELRCDPISGHTALYWYRQSLGQGLEFLIYFQGNSAPDKSGLPSDRFSAERTGGSVSTLTIQRTQQEDSAVYLCASSPGTATNEKLFFGSGTQLSVL.

The table lists this clone with a few counts. The chain carries TRBV9 and TRBJ2-2, with 7 bases fitting TRBD1. The CDR3 has 14 residues. Unmatched junction bases numbered 5, after V lost 4 bases and J lost 5 bases. Germline assignment: CDR1 SGDLS and CDR2 YYNGEE. The CDR3 nucleotides read TGTGCCAGCAGCCCGACAGGGACGACCGGGGAGCTGTTTTTT. Its translation is CASSPTGTTGELFF.

Here the CDR3 DNA reads TGTGCCAGCAGTCTGGGACAGTACGGTGAGACCCAGTACTTC. Protein sequence: CASSLGQYGETQYF. This chain joins TRBV2 and TRBJ2-5, with 7 bases matching TRBD1. Germline CDR1 is SNHLY and CDR2 is FYNNEI. The J segment lost 5 bases and the V segment lost 5 bases, leaving 8 bases of the junction unmatched. This CDR3 is built from 14 residues.

V usage is TRBV6-1 and J usage is TRBJ2-3; a possible D gene is TRBD1 (6 bases). CDR1 is MNHNS and CDR2 is SASEGT in the germline V gene. The length of the CDR3 is 14 residues. The germline V and J ends were trimmed by 10 bases and 0 bases, with 14 bases remaining between them. The chain's CDR3 is CATMRTGSTDTQYF. The CDR3 DNA reads as TGTGCCACCATGCGTACAGGGAGCACAGATACGCAGTATTTT.

This clone was seen a few times. V gene TRBV6-1 combines with J gene TRBJ2-3; 8 bases line up with TRBD2. The CDR3 runs to 15 residues. V shed 2 bases, J shed 6 bases, and the junction held 7 bases outside the gene matches. CDR1 is MNHNS, CDR2 SASEGT, per germline. The CDR3 DNA is TGTGCCAGCAGTGAACTAGCGGGCCATGTCGATACGCAGTATTTT. Translating gives CASSELAGHVDTQYF.

This CDR3 reads CASSSAPGTGYGETQYF. As DNA, the CDR3 is TGTGCCAGCAGCTCCGCCCCCGGGACAGGGTATGGAGAGACCCAGTACTTC. The V and J genes are TRBV7-2 and TRBJ2-5; the match to TRBD1 covers 9 bases. CDR1 is SGHTA and CDR2 is FQGNSA in the germline V gene. V lost 4 bases and J lost 4; bases outside the gene matches: 13. The CDR3 sequence is 17 residues long.

The V gene is TRBV27, the J gene TRBJ2-7; D perhaps matches TRBD1 (5 bases). Trimming cost V 2 bases and J 3 bases, with 11 bases left between them. CDR3 length: 14 residues. Germline CDR1 and CDR2: MNHEY and SMNVEV (reference sequence). In DNA, the CDR3 is TGTGCCAGCAGTTTAGGCAGTAGGGGCTACGAGCAGTACTTC. The encoded protein is CASSLGSRGYEQYF.